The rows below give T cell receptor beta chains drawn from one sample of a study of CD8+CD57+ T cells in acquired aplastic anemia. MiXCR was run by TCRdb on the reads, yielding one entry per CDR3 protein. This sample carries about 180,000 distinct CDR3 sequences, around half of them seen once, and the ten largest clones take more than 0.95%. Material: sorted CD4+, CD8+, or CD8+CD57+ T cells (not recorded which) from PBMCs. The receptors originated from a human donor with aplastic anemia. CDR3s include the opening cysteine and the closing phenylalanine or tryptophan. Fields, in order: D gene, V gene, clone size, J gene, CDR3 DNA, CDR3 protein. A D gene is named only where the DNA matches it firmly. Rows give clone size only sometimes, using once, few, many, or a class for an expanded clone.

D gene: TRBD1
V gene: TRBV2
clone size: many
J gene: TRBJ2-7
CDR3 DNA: TGTGCCAGCAGCCACGGCCCCCGGACAGGGGGCCTATACGAGCAGTACTTC
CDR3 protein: CASSHGPRTGGLYEQYF

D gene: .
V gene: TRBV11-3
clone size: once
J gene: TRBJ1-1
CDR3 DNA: TGTGCCAGCAGCTTGGCAGATATCGGCACTGAAGCTTTCTTT
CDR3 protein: CASSLADIGTEAFF

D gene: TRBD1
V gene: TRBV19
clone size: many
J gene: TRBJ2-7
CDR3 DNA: TGTGCCAGTAGTGCCACAGGGACAGCCTACGAGCAGTACTTC
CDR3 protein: CASSATGTAYEQYF

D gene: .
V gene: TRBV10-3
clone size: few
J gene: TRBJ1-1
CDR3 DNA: TGTGCCATCAGTGAGTCGGGTATACGGGAAAGAGCTTTCTTT
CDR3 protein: CAISESGIRERAFF

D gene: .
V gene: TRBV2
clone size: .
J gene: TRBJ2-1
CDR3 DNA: TGTGCCAGCAGCCCTGGGACTCTTTGGAGCTCCTACAATGAGCAGTTCTTC
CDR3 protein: CASSPGTLWSSYNEQFF

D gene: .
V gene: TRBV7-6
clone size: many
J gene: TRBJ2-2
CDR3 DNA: TGTGCCAGCAGCTTAGCAGCGAACACCGGGGAGCTGTTTTTT
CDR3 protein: CASSLAANTGELFF

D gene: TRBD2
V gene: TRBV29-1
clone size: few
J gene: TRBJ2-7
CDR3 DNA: TGCAGTGCCCGGGGGACTAGCGGGTTTGAGCAGTACTTC
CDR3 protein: CSARGTSGFEQYF

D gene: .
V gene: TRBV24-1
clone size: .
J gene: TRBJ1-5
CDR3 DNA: TGTGCCACCAGTGCAACCGGGAGCAATCAGCCCCAGCATTTT
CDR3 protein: CATSATGSNQPQHF

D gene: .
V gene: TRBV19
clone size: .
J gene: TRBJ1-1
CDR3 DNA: TGTGCCAGTACCCGGTGGGCAGGGAGCGCGACTGAAGCTTTCTTT
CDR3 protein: CASTRWAGSATEAFF

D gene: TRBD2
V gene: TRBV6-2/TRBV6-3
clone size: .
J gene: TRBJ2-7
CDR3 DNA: TGTGCCAGCAACCCGACCCTAGCGGGGGTCTACGAGCAGTACTTC
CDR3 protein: CASNPTLAGVYEQYF

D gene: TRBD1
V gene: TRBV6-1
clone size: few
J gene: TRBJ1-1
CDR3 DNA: TGTGCCAGCAGAACCGGGACAGGGGTATTAATGAACACTGAAGCTTTCTTT
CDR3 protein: CASRTGTGVLMNTEAFF

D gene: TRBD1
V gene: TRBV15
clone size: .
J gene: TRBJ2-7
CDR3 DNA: TGTGCCACCAGCGTAACAGGGGTGGGGTACGAGCAGTACTTC
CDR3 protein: CATSVTGVGYEQYF

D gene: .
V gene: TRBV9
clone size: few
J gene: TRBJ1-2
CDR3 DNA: TGTGCCAGCAGCGAGGGGGGCAGAGCTAACTATGGCTACACCTTC
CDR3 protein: CASSEGGRANYGYTF

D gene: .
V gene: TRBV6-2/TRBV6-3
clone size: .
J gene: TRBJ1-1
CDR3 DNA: TGTGCCGGCACCGTAAGAGGGGTTGACACTGAAGCTTTCTTT
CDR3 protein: CAGTVRGVDTEAFF

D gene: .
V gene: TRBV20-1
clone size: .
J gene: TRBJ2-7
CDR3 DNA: TGCAGTGCTCCCCCGTGTCCCGTCTACGAGCAGTACTTC
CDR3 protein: CSAPPCPVYEQYF

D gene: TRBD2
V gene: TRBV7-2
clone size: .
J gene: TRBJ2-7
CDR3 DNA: TGTGCCAGCAGCTTCGTGGGAGGGCCTTACGAGCAGTACTTC
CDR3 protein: CASSFVGGPYEQYF

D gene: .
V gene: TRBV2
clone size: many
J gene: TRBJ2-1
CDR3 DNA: TGTGCCAGCAGTGATGAGGGGCAGATCCCTGGCGCTGAGCAGTTCTTC
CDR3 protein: CASSDEGQIPGAEQFF

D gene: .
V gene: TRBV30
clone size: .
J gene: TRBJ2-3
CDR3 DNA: TGTGCCTGGAATTGGGGGGCTGGCACAGATACGCAGTATTTT
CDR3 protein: CAWNWGAGTDTQYF

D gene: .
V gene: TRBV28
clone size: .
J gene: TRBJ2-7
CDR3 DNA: TGTGCCAGCAGCCCGAATCTACTCGGGGCCTACGAGCAGTACTTC
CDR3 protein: CASSPNLLGAYEQYF

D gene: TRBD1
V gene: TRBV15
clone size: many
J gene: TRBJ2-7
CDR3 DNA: TGTGCCACCAGCAGGTTAGGGGACAGCTCCTACGAGCAGTACTTC
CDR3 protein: CATSRLGDSSYEQYF

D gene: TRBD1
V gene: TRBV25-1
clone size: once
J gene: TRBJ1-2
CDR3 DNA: TGTGCCAGCCAGCCCTTAGTGGGACAGTACCATGGCTACACCTTC
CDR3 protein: CASQPLVGQYHGYTF

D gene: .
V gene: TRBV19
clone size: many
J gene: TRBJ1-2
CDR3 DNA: TGTGCCAGTAGTTCCTACAGGGACGGTGTCTGGGGCTACACCTTC
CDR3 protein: CASSSYRDGVWGYTF

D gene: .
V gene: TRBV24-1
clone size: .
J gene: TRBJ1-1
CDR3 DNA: TGTGCCACCAGTGATTCAATTAACACTGAAGCTTTCTTT
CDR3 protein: CATSDSINTEAFF

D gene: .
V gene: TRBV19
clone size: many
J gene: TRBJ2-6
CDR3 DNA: TGTGCCAGTAGTAATCAGGGCTCTGGGGCCAACGTCCTGACTTTC
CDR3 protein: CASSNQGSGANVLTF

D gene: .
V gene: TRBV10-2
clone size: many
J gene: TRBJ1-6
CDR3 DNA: TGCGCCAGCAGTGAGTCGAGGGCTTCACCCCTCCACTTT
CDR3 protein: CASSESRASPLHF

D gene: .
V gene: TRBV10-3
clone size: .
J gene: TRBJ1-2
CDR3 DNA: TGCGCCACCCTGAGGGGGAACGGCGGTGGCTACACCTTC
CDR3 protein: CATLRGNGGGYTF

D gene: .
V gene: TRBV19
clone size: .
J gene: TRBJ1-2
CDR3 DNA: TGTGCCAGTCAGGGCCGCTTGGGCTACACCTTC
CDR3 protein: CASQGRLGYTF

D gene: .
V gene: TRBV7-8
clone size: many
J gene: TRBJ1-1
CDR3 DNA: TGTGCCAGCAGCTTAGGGCCAAATAGGGGGTTCACTGAAGCTTTCTTT
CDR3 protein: CASSLGPNRGFTEAFF